This T cell receptor (beta chain) is drawn from a study of human T cells and chemical hapten exposure. Trimming stripped 2 bases from V and 7 bases from J, with 12 bases between. This CDR3 has 14 amino acids. Germline lookup yields CDR1 SGHTA and CDR2 FQGTGA. Unique molecular identifiers were affixed to discrete cDNA molecules within the library. In TCRdb, the RACE reads were re-called with MiXCR into one record per CDR3 protein. The table shows fewer than 300,000 distinct CDR3 sequences, with 8.6% occurring only once. The time point denotes: pre-sensitization, week 0. Treatment in this sample: therapeutic diphenylcyclopropenone sensitization with weekly scalp DPC. Whole blood that had not been fractionated was the source of extracted total RNA.

Material: whole blood, obtained in connection with sensitization to the hapten diphenylcyclopropenone (DPC). This clonotype originated in a woman aged 40-49 years with alopecia areata. Some clones in this sample may be carry-over from other donors' samples. The V call is TRBV7-3, the J call TRBJ2-1; D is ambiguous. In DNA form, the CDR3 reads TGTGCCAGCAGCTTAGGGTCCAGTCTTAATGAGCAGTTCTTC. Translated: CASSLGSSLNEQFF.